The following is a T cell receptor beta chain sequence with its context. Its target is unknown. Sequenced by immunoSEQ multiplex PCR; TCRdb stores in-frame clones only, minus some. The sample gives around 32,000 clones, 82% of which show up once; approximately 2.7% is in the top ten. The entry originates in a study of T cells in narcolepsy. Study-wide results and caveats: In some patient and control memory CD4+ samples, autoreactive clones were absent. Autoreactive HCRT-specific and TRIB2-specific clonotypes were marked in same-patient CSF-versus-blood CD4+ comparisons. Reportedly, autoreactive clonotypes were serially detected in patients' blood but not controls'.

Per the germline V gene, CDR1 is SGHRS and CDR2 is YFSETQ. The V end lost 2 bases, the J end lost 5 bases, and 2 bases lay between the germline ends. CDR3 length equals 11 residues. The sequence derives from a human donor with narcolepsy. The gene calls are TRBV5-1 and TRBJ2-1; D is unresolved. Sequenced material: CD45RA- memory CD4+ T cells from PBMCs. The CDR3 protein is CASSFNNEQFF. The CDR3 bases are TGCGCCAGCAGCTTCAACAATGAGCAGTTCTTC.